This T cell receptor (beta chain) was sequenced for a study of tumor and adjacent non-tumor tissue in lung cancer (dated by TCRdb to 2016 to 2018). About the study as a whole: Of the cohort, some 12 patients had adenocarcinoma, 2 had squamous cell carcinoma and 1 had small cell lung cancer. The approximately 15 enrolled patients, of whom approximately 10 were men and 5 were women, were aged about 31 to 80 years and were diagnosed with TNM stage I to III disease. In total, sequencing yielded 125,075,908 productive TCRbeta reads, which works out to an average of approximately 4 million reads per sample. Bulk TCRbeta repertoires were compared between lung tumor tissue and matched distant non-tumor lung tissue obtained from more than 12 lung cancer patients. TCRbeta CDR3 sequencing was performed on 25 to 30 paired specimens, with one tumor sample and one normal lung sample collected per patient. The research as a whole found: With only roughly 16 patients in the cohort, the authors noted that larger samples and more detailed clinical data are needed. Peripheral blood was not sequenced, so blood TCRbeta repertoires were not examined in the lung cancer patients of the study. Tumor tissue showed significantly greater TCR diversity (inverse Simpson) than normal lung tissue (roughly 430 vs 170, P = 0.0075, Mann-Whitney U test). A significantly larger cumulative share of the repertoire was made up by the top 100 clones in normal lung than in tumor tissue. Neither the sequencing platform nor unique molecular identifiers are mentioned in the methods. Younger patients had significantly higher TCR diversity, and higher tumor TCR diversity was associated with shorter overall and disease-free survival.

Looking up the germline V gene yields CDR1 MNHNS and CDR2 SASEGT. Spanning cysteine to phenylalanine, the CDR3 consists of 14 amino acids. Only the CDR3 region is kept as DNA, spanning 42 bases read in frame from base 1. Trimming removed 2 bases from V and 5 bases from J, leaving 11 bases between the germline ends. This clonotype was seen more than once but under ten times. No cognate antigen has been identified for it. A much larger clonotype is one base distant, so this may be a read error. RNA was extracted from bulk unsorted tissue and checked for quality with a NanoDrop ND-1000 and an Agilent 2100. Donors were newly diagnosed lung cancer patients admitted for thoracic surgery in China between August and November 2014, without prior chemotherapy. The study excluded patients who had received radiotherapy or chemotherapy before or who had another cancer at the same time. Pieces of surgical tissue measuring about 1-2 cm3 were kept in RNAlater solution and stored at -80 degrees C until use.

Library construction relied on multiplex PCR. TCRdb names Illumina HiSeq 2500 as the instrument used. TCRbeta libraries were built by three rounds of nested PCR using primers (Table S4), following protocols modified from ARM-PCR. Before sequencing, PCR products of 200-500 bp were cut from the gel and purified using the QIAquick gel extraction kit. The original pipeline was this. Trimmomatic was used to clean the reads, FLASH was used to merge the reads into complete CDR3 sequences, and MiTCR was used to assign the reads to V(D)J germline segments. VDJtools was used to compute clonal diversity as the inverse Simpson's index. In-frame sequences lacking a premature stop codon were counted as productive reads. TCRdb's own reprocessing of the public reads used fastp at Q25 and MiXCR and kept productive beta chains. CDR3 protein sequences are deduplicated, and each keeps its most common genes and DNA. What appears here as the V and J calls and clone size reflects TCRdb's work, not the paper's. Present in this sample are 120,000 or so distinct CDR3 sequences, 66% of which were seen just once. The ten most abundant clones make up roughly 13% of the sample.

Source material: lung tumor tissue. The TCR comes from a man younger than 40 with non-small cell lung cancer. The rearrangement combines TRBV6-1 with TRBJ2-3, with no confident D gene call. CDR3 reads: CASSEYPGIDTQYF. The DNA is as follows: TGTGCCAGCAGTGAATATCCTGGCATAGATACGCAGTATTTT.